One and the same sample provided the 25 T cell receptor beta chains below, sequenced in a study of spatial heterogeneity in lung cancer. Study-level points and caveats: Tumors with more nonsynonymous mutations had more expanded intratumoral alpha and beta TCRs.

In TCRdb, the 5' RACE reads were re-called with MiXCR into one record per CDR3 protein. The table lists some 6,900 distinct CDR3 sequences, approximately 11% of them singletons, with 10% to 13% in the top ten. These receptors' antigens are unknown. The time point denotes: sample taken at primary tumor resection. This material consisted of lung tumor tissue, taken at surgery. Every receptor here comes from a female donor with early-stage non-small cell lung cancer.

The J gene is TRBJ2-7, the V gene TRBV6-5; the D call may be TRBD1 or TRBD2 (6 bases each). V was trimmed by 2 bases and J by 6 bases, leaving 11 bases between them. The CDR3 loop spans 13 amino acids. Germline V gives CDR1 MNHEY, CDR2 SVGAGI. CDR3: CASSYTGAREQYF. CDR3 nucleotides: TGTGCCAGCAGTTACACGGGGGCGCGCGAGCAGTACTTC.

Worth noting for this clonotype: A read error is possible here, since a much larger clone lies one base away. This chain uses TRBV20-1 with TRBJ2-1, with unresolved D. Germline values: CDR1 DFQATT, CDR2 SNEGSKA (reference sequence). This CDR3 is built from 16 residues. DNA for the CDR3: TGCAGTGATAGAGACCCAAGGGCAGTCTCCTACAATGAGCAGTTCTTC. Protein product: CSDRDPRAVSYNEQFF.

This clonotype is classed as medium-sized (0.01 to 0.1%). The chain has TRBV12-3 or TRBV12-4 and TRBJ2-1; no firm D call. The V end was cut by 8 bases, the J end by 7 bases, with 12 bases between. This CDR3 spans 12 amino acids. The CDR3 here is CASSFTGNEQFF. The CDR3 DNA follows: TGTGCCAGCTCTTTTACCGGGAATGAGCAGTTCTTC.

This clonotype was recorded at least ten times. CDR3 in amino acids: CASSLARGRSEAFF. As DNA, the CDR3 is TGTGCCAGCAGCTTAGCCAGGGGGCGTTCTGAAGCTTTCTTT. V is TRBV7-2 and J is TRBJ1-1; 8 bases align to TRBD1. The J segment lost 6 bases and the V segment lost 0 bases, leaving 3 bases of the junction unmatched. The germline gives CDR1 SGHTA, CDR2 FQGNSA. The CDR3 has 14 amino acids. Full variable domain (outside the CDR3, taken from reference TRBV7-2 and TRBJ1-1): GAGVSQSPSNKVTEKGKDVELRCDPISGHTALYWYRQSLGQGLEFLIYFQGNSAPDKSGLPSDRFSAERTGGSVSTLTIQRTQQEDSAVYLCASSLARGRSEAFFGQGTRLTVV.

The rearrangement joins TRBV2 to TRBJ2-5, with no clear D. The CDR3 is made up of 12 amino acids. Germline V gene sequence: CDR1 SNHLY, CDR2 FYNNEI. Trimming pared 4 bases from V and 2 bases from J, leaving 5 bases between. Here the CDR3 DNA reads TGTGCCAGCAGTGTGGAGCAAGAGACCCAGTACTTC. This encodes CASSVEQETQYF.

The gene calls are TRBV9 and TRBJ1-1; perhaps TRBD1 as D (5 bases). CDR3 size: 13 residues. The V gene's germline CDR1 is SGDLS and CDR2 YYNGEE. Trimming pared 4 bases from V and 2 bases from J, leaving 9 bases between. The CDR3 here is CASSRDANTEAFF. In DNA form, the CDR3 reads TGTGCCAGCAGCCGGGACGCAAACACTGAAGCTTTCTTT.

This clonotype was found a few times. The DNA of the CDR3 is TGCAGTGCTGGGGGAGAGACTAGTCAAAATGAGCAGTTCTTC. Encoded protein: CSAGGETSQNEQFF. The chain couples TRBV20-1 to TRBJ2-1; a possible D gene is TRBD2 (6 bases). Germline CDR1 reads DFQATT; CDR2 reads SNEGSKA (reference sequence). Deletions cut 5 bases from V and 7 bases from J, with 18 bases between. The CDR3 has 14 residues.

A few counts support this clonotype. The chain combines TRBV30 with TRBJ1-5; a possible D gene is TRBD1 (5 bases). Trimming removed 0 bases from V and 6 bases from J, with 15 bases in between. The germline gives CDR1 GTSNPN, CDR2 SVGIG (reference sequence). CDR3 size: 15 residues. CDR3 nucleotide sequence: TGTGCCTGGAGTGTTGGAGGGACCCACCTTCAGCCCCAGCATTTT. This sequence encodes CAWSVGGTHLQPQHF.

The rearrangement links TRBV11-2 to TRBJ2-5; 7 bases are a match to TRBD1. The length of the CDR3 is 14 residues. Germline CDR1 reads SGHAT; CDR2 reads FQNNGV. After removal of 5 bases from V and 0 bases from J, the junction contained 3 bases not matched to a gene. The CDR3, as DNA: TGTGCCAGCAGCCTCGGACAGGACCAAGAGACCCAGTACTTC. It encodes CASSLGQDQETQYF.

The chain employs TRBV5-1 and TRBJ2-5, with 7 bases lining up with TRBD2. The junction had 9 bases not matched to a gene; V was cut back by 0 bases and J by 7 bases. CDR1 and CDR2 (germline): SGHRS, YFSETQ. The length of the CDR3 is 15 residues. CDR3 coding DNA: TGCGCCAGCAGCTTGGCCCCAACGGAGCGGGGGACCCAGTACTTC. Translated: CASSLAPTERGTQYF.

This clonotype was seen a handful of times. The rearrangement joins TRBV6-5 to TRBJ1-6; 8 bases fit TRBD1. Germline CDR1 reads MNHEY; CDR2 reads SVGAGI. The V segment lost 4 bases and the J segment 4 bases; nucleotides outside the gene matches: 6. This CDR3 region has 16 residues. The CDR3 DNA reads as TGTGCCAGCAGTTCCGGACAGGGTGGTTATAATTCACCCCTCCACTTT. Residues: CASSSGQGGYNSPLHF.

This clonotype was seen only a few times. The gene calls are TRBV7-6 and TRBJ1-6; the D is unclear. Trimming pared 3 bases from V and 7 bases from J, leaving 10 bases between. Germline assignment: CDR1 SGHVS and CDR2 FNYEAQ. This CDR3 contains 14 residues. The CDR3, as DNA: TGTGCCAGCAGCTTCGGACCCCCCAATTCACCCCTCCACTTT. This translates into CASSFGPPNSPLHF.

This clonotype was detected only a few times. The J gene is TRBJ2-1, the V gene TRBV4-3; D gene uncertain. The V end was cut by 0 bases, the J end by 4 bases, with 4 bases between. CDR1 and CDR2 (germline): LGHNA, YSLEER. This CDR3 region has 13 residues. For the CDR3, the DNA is TGCGCCAGCAGCCAAGATGGGTACAATGAGCAGTTCTTC. Protein product: CASSQDGYNEQFF.

The CDR3 spells CSARPSGDREGNEQFF. The CDR3 bases are TGCAGTGCTAGACCTTCTGGGGACAGGGAGGGGAATGAGCAGTTCTTC. The rearrangement joins TRBV20-1 to TRBJ2-1, with 9 bases fitting TRBD1. Unmatched junction bases numbered 12, after V lost 2 bases and J lost 7 bases. The germline V gene encodes CDR1 DFQATT and CDR2 SNEGSKA (reference sequence). CDR3 length: 16 amino acids.

The J gene is TRBJ2-2, the V gene TRBV5-1; 8 nucleotides agree with TRBD2. This CDR3 has 17 residues. The V segment lost 0 bases and the J segment 6 bases; nucleotides outside the gene matches: 10. Germline V gene data show CDR1 as SGHRS and CDR2 as YFSETQ. The CDR3 sequence: CASSLAPAGGSPGELFF. The CDR3 coding sequence is TGCGCCAGCAGCTTGGCCCCGGCGGGGGGCTCCCCCGGGGAGCTGTTTTTT.

The genes are TRBV15 and TRBJ2-3; weak D call: TRBD1 (6 bases). The CDR3 is 17 amino acids. Trimming stripped 4 bases from V and 0 bases from J, with 17 bases between. Looked up from germline, CDR1 is LNHNV and CDR2 is YYDKDF (reference sequence). The CDR3 nucleotides are TGTGCCACCAGCACCCGGCGACAGGCTACTAGCACAGATACGCAGTATTTT. It encodes CATSTRRQATSTDTQYF.

CDR3: CASSLGLTLAPGQETQYF. The CDR3 DNA sequence: TGTGCCAGCAGCTTAGGTTTGACCCTGGCCCCGGGGCAAGAGACCCAGTACTTC. This rearrangement joins TRBV11-3 to TRBJ2-5, with D maybe TRBD2 (5 bases). This CDR3 spans 18 amino acids. CDR1 SGHNT and CDR2 YENEEA come from the germline V gene. Deletions cut 1 base from V and 2 bases from J, with 20 bases between.

This clonotype was seen a few times. This may come from a read error, since a much larger clone is one base off. The chain couples TRBV5-1 to TRBJ2-7, with 9 bases aligning to TRBD1. The length of the CDR3 is 14 residues. Germline values: CDR1 SGHRS, CDR2 YFSETQ. CDR3 in amino acids: CANSFRDRAYEQYF. CDR3 nucleotide sequence: TGCGCCAACAGCTTCCGGGACAGGGCCTACGAGCAGTACTTC.

V is TRBV27 and J is TRBJ2-5; unclear D gene. Per germline, CDR1 MNHEY and CDR2 SMNVEV (reference sequence). The CDR3 is made up of 12 amino acids. V lost 7 bases and J lost 4, with 10 bases in between. The CDR3 nucleotides are TGTGCCAGCAAATCTTGGGGAGAGACCCAGTACTTC. It translates to CASKSWGETQYF.

This clonotype was detected only a few times. The chain carries TRBV30 and TRBJ1-4; tentatively, D is TRBD1 (5 bases). Trimming cost V 5 bases and J 8 bases, with 15 bases left between them. This CDR3 comprises 13 residues. Germline-derived CDR1 and CDR2 are GTSNPN and SVGIG (reference sequence). CDR3 in DNA: TGTGCCTGGGACACTGGTGGGGGGGAAAAACTGTTTTTT. This translates into CAWDTGGGEKLFF.

This clonotype was picked up a small number of times. The chain joins TRBV5-4 to TRBJ2-7; 11 bases agree with TRBD2. CDR1 is SGHNT, CDR2 YYREEE, per germline (reference sequence). V shed 0 bases, J shed 3 bases, and the junction held 8 bases outside the gene matches. The CDR3 is made up of 17 amino acids. The CDR3 region is CASSLAPASGGNYEQYF. The CDR3 DNA follows: TGTGCCAGCAGCTTGGCCCCGGCTAGCGGGGGGAACTACGAGCAGTACTTC.

The sample holds a few counts of this clonotype. The chain has TRBV20-1 and TRBJ2-7; D gene uncertain. Germline values: CDR1 DFQATT, CDR2 SNEGSKA (reference sequence). The CDR3 runs to 14 residues. V shed 7 bases and J shed 4 bases, with 20 bases lying between them. The CDR3 nucleotides are TGCAGTGGTCTTGAGCGTCCGACGTTTTACGAGCAGTACTTC. Translating gives CSGLERPTFYEQYF.

CDR3 residues: CSVAVGGDGDTQYF. The CDR3 nucleotides are TGCAGCGTTGCGGTCGGGGGGGACGGAGATACGCAGTATTTT. The chain employs TRBV29-1 and TRBJ2-3, with 8 nucleotides matching TRBD2. Germline CDR1 reads SQVTM; CDR2 reads ANQGSEA. V shed 4 bases, J shed 5 bases, and the junction held 8 bases outside the gene matches. The CDR3 runs 14 residues.

The chain recombines TRBV4-1 with TRBJ2-3; the D gene is possibly TRBD2 (5 bases). The germline CDR1 and CDR2 sequences are MGHRA and YSYEKL. The V gene lost 1 base and the J gene lost 0 bases, with 8 bases spanning the gap. There are 15 residues in the CDR3. The CDR3 protein is CASSQGGASTDTQYF. The CDR3 nucleotides read TGCGCCAGCAGCCAAGGGGGAGCTAGCACAGATACGCAGTATTTT.

This clonotype was detected ten times or more. This chain connects TRBV6-2 or TRBV6-3 to TRBJ2-7, with D tentatively TRBD2 (6 bases). Germline CDR1 reads MNHEY; CDR2 reads SVGEGT. V lost 2 bases and J lost 3, with 14 bases in between. The CDR3 length is 15 residues. CDR3 region: CASSYVQRADYEQYF. CDR3 DNA: TGTGCCAGCAGTTACGTCCAGCGGGCCGACTACGAGCAGTACTTC.